The subject of this entry is one T cell receptor (beta chain). Its recognized antigen is unknown. No much larger clone exists at a distance of one base, and base qualities are not known. Including cysteine and phenylalanine, the CDR3 has 14 amino acids. Of all the DNA, just the CDR3 is kept, 42 bases in frame from base 1. V and J are trimmed by 0 bases and 5 bases, and the gene matches miss 5 bases of the junction. The germline V gene (reference sequence) supplies CDR1 GTSNPN and CDR2 SVGIG. The sample comes from a study of blood T cell repertoires in COVID-19 (TCRdb year 2020). Describing the broader study: The collaborator samples originated in the United States, Italy and Spain and spanned the acute and convalescent phases of COVID-19. Samples came from the ongoing ImmuneRACE study (first 160 participants) plus 1,254 subjects from 6 global collaborators. Where HLA class I and class II types were available, the types were taken from metadata supplied by the sample provider, not from assay-based typing. Sample metadata almost always included a de-identified subject ID, COVID-19 status, age in years and sex. Subjects who had been exposed to COVID-19, were actively infected with it, or had recovered from it provided the deeply sampled blood TCRbeta repertoires that made up the dataset. The repertoires were made available in a free public database intended to serve as a resource for research on the immune response to SARS-CoV-2. The prospective study material was composed of cDNA or gDNA derived from T cells, B-cell-depleted T cells, or PBMCs.

The immunoSEQ Assay, a bias-controlled multiplex PCR, was used to amplify TCRbeta CDR3 regions from genomic DNA. Regarding the original processing steps: The number of nucleated cells in each sample was estimated from the amplification of reference gene primers within the assay. Sequence reads were collapsed and filtered to measure the absolute abundance of every unique TCRbeta CDR3 rearrangement. For each sample, productive Simpson clonality was calculated by taking the square root of Simpson's diversity index across productive rearrangements. Drawn from immuneACCESS, this table holds only the in-frame rearrangements with V and J called that TCRdb kept. Clones are partly lost; checked studies trace under half to an unresolved V gene and leave the rest unexplained. V and J calls and clone size are given by that table; D and trimming were obtained from the DNA. The sample records around 46,000 clones, around 79% of which are singletons. 15% to 20% of the sample is taken by the ten largest.

Each collaborating institution followed its own protocols to collect whole blood in K2EDTA tubes. For TCRbeta analysis, collaborator samples were shipped as frozen whole blood, as isolated PBMCs, or as DNA extracted from either sample type. Overall study outcomes, separate from this receptor: The quantity of clinical and demographic metadata differed by source and by participant and was supplied without curation.

The specimen was peripheral blood. The V and J genes are TRBV30 and TRBJ1-1, with 8 middle bases fitting TRBD1. The clonotype was recovered from a human donor with active or convalescent COVID-19. The donor label of this sample is uncertain. The DNA is TGTGCCTGGAGTGTACAGGGGGTAAGGACTGAAGCTTTCTTT. This codes for CAWSVQGVRTEAFF.